This record covers a single T cell receptor beta chain. CDR1 and CDR2 from the germline V gene are LGHDT and YNNKEL (reference sequence). V lost 1 base to trimming and J lost 2 bases, with 5 bases between them. The CDR3 totals 14 residues. This table comes from immunoSEQ multiplex PCR, and its TCRdb copy is limited to in-frame clones, with some not included. Of 300,000 to 350,000 clones detected, 88% appear once; the ten largest clones hold 1.5% to 2%. This entry belongs to a study of blood T cell repertoires in COVID-19. The overall study: PBMCs, B-cell-depleted T cells, or T cells were the source of the cDNA or gDNA that made up the material.

This TCR was recovered from a woman aged 25 to 45 with COVID-19, enrolled during active disease. The sample consisted of peripheral blood. The gene calls are TRBV3-1 (or the pseudogene TRBV3-2) and TRBJ1-4, with D perhaps matching TRBD1 (5 bases). The CDR3 protein is CASSQAGTNEKLFF. The CDR3, as DNA: TGTGCCAGCAGCCAAGCAGGGACTAATGAAAAACTGTTTTTT.